The 16 T cell receptor beta chains in this list originate from one sample, sequenced in a study of CD8+ T cells in alopecia areata. TCR sequencing used cDNA made by reverse transcription of extracted RNA. The table came from immunoSEQ multiplex PCR; TCRdb's copy has only in-frame clones and leaves some out. This sample has fewer than 40,000 clones; less than 65% occur once, and the top ten carry around 17%. Sequencing input: NKG2D-high CD8+ T cells sorted from blood. All receptors derive from a human donor with alopecia areata.

The V gene is TRBV5-1, the J gene TRBJ2-1; 9 bases align to TRBD2. CDR1 is SGHRS, CDR2 YFSETQ, per germline. CDR3 size: 17 residues. V dropped 5 bases and J dropped 8; count of bases not matched to a gene: 17. The CDR3 sequence: CASSTFQRAGGVHEQFF. In DNA form, the CDR3 reads TGCGCCAGCAGTACGTTCCAGAGGGCGGGAGGGGTCCATGAGCAGTTCTTC.

The V and J genes are TRBV29-1 and TRBJ2-3, with 9 bases lining up with TRBD2. After removal of 6 bases from V and 2 bases from J, the junction contained 9 bases not matched to a gene. The germline V gene has CDR1 SQVTM and CDR2 ANQGSEA. The CDR3 spans 15 residues. CDR3 nucleotides: TGCAGCGTCACCTTCGCTAGCGGGATCACAGATACGCAGTATTTT. It translates to CSVTFASGITDTQYF.

The chain recombines TRBV29-1 with TRBJ2-7, with D possibly matching TRBD2 (6 bases). The germline CDR1 and CDR2 sequences are SQVTM and ANQGSEA. V was pared by 4 bases and J by 6 bases, with 16 bases between. This CDR3 comprises 13 residues. The CDR3 loop is CSVAVFGGIEQYF. In DNA, the CDR3 is TGCAGCGTTGCAGTTTTCGGGGGTATCGAGCAGTACTTC.

The chain employs TRBV5-1 and TRBJ1-1; D is undetermined. The CDR3 is made up of 16 amino acids. The V end lost 0 bases, the J end lost 0 bases, and 12 bases lay between the germline ends. Germline lookup yields CDR1 SGHRS and CDR2 YFSETQ. The CDR3 reads CASSLVEGSVNTEAFF. The CDR3 DNA reads as TGCGCCAGCAGCTTGGTGGAGGGTTCGGTGAACACTGAAGCTTTCTTT.

J is TRBJ1-1 and V is TRBV29-1, with a possible D match to TRBD1 (5 bases). The germline CDR1 and CDR2 sequences are SQVTM and ANQGSEA. CDR3 size: 11 residues. The V and J ends lost 3 bases and 4 bases respectively, with 6 bases between them. CDR3 loop: CSVDGGTEAFF. CDR3 nucleotide sequence: TGCAGCGTTGACGGGGGCACTGAAGCTTTCTTT.

The V call is TRBV7-9, the J call TRBJ2-1; 9 bases match TRBD2. The CDR3 covers 15 residues. The germline gives CDR1 SEHNR, CDR2 FQNEAQ (reference sequence). Losses at the gene ends were 1 base for V and 4 bases for J; bases not matched to a gene: 2. The DNA of the CDR3 is TGTGCCAGCAGCTTAGTGACTAGCGGATACAATGAGCAGTTCTTC. It encodes CASSLVTSGYNEQFF.

This rearrangement joins TRBV29-1 to TRBJ2-7; 7 nucleotides line up with TRBD1. The V segment lost 4 bases and the J segment 3 bases; nucleotides outside the gene matches: 9. CDR3 length: 14 amino acids. CDR1 is SQVTM, CDR2 ANQGSEA, per germline. The CDR3 bases are TGCAGCGTTGGGGATAAGGGGGCTAGCTACGAGCAGTACTTC. Its protein product is CSVGDKGASYEQYF.

The table lists this clone with a few counts. The chain links TRBV29-1 to TRBJ2-1; D might be TRBD1 (5 bases). The CDR3 totals 14 residues. The V end lost 4 bases, the J end lost 4 bases, and 14 bases lay between the germline ends. Germline-derived CDR1 and CDR2 are SQVTM and ANQGSEA. The CDR3 coding sequence is TGCAGCGTTGCAAGTTCGGACAATTACAATGAGCAGTTCTTC. As protein: CSVASSDNYNEQFF.

The chain employs TRBV2 and TRBJ2-7; the match to TRBD2 covers 10 bases. Germline V gives CDR1 SNHLY, CDR2 FYNNEI. V was clipped by 7 bases and J by 5 bases; unmatched bases: 14. The CDR3 has 16 amino acids. CDR3 sequence reads: CASIAYPSGSPDEQYF. CDR3 bases: TGTGCCAGCATTGCCTATCCTAGCGGGAGCCCGGACGAGCAGTACTTC. The variable domain in full, with the rest retrieved from reference TRBV2 and TRBJ2-7, is EPEVTQTPSHQVTQMGQEVILRCVPISNHLYFYWYRQILGQKVEFLVSFYNNEISEKSEIFDDQFSVERPDGSNFTLKIRSTKLEDSAMYFCASIAYPSGSPDEQYFGPGTRLTVT.

The J gene is TRBJ2-5, the V gene TRBV9; D could derive from TRBD1 or TRBD2 (6 bases each). The germline CDR1 and CDR2 sequences are SGDLS and YYNGEE. The CDR3 is 14 amino acids. Trimming took 1 base from V and 5 from J, leaving 12 bases between them. In DNA form, the CDR3 reads TGTGCCAGCAGCGTATCCGGGGGCTGGGAGACCCAGTACTTC. This gives the protein CASSVSGGWETQYF. Based on the CDR3 plus reference TRBV9 and TRBJ2-5, the full variable domain is DSGVTQTPKHLITATGQRVTLRCSPRSGDLSVYWYQQSLDQGLQFLIQYYNGEERAKGNILERFSAQQFPDLHSELNLSSLELGDSALYFCASSVSGGWETQYFGPGTRLLVL.

This chain uses TRBV7-8 with TRBJ2-1; 16 nucleotides align to TRBD2. CDR3 length: 18 amino acids. Germline V gene data show CDR1 as SGHVS and CDR2 as FQNEAQ. V shed 2 bases, J shed 7 bases, and the junction held 8 bases outside the gene matches. The CDR3: CASSLSEGLAGGVNEQFF. For the CDR3, the DNA is TGTGCCAGCAGCTTATCGGAGGGACTAGCGGGAGGGGTGAATGAGCAGTTCTTC.

This chain links TRBV10-3 with TRBJ1-1; a possible D gene is TRBD1 (5 bases). This CDR3 is built from 15 residues. CDR1 is ENHRY, CDR2 SYGVKD, per germline. Trimming cost V 7 bases and J 1 base, with 16 bases left between them. CDR3 DNA sequence: TGTGCCATCACTACCCAATGGGGCGAGAACACTGAAGCTTTCTTT. It yields the protein CAITTQWGENTEAFF.

The chain employs TRBV2 and TRBJ1-6; D gene uncertain. The V gene's germline CDR1 is SNHLY and CDR2 FYNNEI. Trimming stripped 7 bases from V and 0 bases from J, with 13 bases between. The CDR3 sequence is 16 residues long. The CDR3 coding sequence is TGTGCCAGCATATTCGGCAGGCGCTCCTATAATTCACCCCTCCACTTT. Amino acids: CASIFGRRSYNSPLHF. Drawing the rest from reference TRBV2 and TRBJ1-6, the complete variable domain is EPEVTQTPSHQVTQMGQEVILRCVPISNHLYFYWYRQILGQKVEFLVSFYNNEISEKSEIFDDQFSVERPDGSNFTLKIRSTKLEDSAMYFCASIFGRRSYNSPLHFGNGTRLTVT.

The table lists this clone with a few counts. This chain uses TRBV19 with TRBJ2-5; D is perhaps TRBD1 (7 bases). The V and J ends lost 4 bases and 2 bases respectively, with 14 bases between them. The germline V gene encodes CDR1 LNHDA and CDR2 SQIVND (reference sequence). The CDR3 consists of 15 residues. The CDR3: CASSRYAGQQETQYF. In DNA form, the CDR3 reads TGTGCCAGTAGTAGGTATGCGGGACAGCAAGAGACCCAGTACTTC.

The rearrangement links TRBV9 to TRBJ2-1; D perhaps matches TRBD2 (5 bases). The CDR3 has 15 amino acids. CDR1 is SGDLS, CDR2 YYNGEE, per germline. Trimming removed 1 base at V and 7 bases at J, with 15 bases between. The CDR3 sequence is CASSVYGVLRNEQFF. The CDR3 DNA is TGTGCCAGCAGCGTATACGGGGTCTTGCGGAATGAGCAGTTCTTC.

V gene TRBV2 combines with J gene TRBJ2-2; D is perhaps TRBD1 (5 bases). Germline V gives CDR1 SNHLY, CDR2 FYNNEI. V was clipped by 3 bases and J by 9 bases, with 11 bases between them. This CDR3 has 13 amino acids. CDR3: CASSEAQVRELFF. CDR3 DNA: TGTGCCAGCAGTGAGGCACAGGTCCGGGAGCTGTTTTTT.